This T cell receptor beta chain was recorded in a study of T cell repertoires in cytomegalovirus infection. Overall study findings and caveats: HLA-C-restricted TCR beta clonotypes specific for CMV led the ex vivo response.

CDR3 length: 14 amino acids. V was trimmed by 1 base and J by 6 bases, leaving 13 bases between them. From germline, CDR1 is SGHAT and CDR2 FQNNGV. As regards this clonotype: Antigen unknown.

TCRdb reprocessed the reads with MiXCR, giving one entry per CDR3 protein. There are about 740,000 distinct CDR3 sequences in the sample; 35% occur only once, and 2.5% to 3% lies in the top ten. The chain has TRBV11-2 and TRBJ2-7, with D possibly matching TRBD1 (5 bases). The sequence derives from a human donor in good health (CMV status not recorded). Some clones in this sample may be carry-over from other donors' samples. Sequenced material: PBMCs. Written as DNA, the CDR3 is TGTGCCAGCAGCTTAGGGGCAGGGTTCGGCGAGCAGTACTTC. As protein: CASSLGAGFGEQYF.